Detailed here is one T cell receptor beta chain. Only in-frame clones appear in the TCRdb table, and some are missing; sequencing was by immunoSEQ multiplex PCR. Among some 150,000 clones, 75% to 90% were seen once, and the ten largest hold approximately 8%. This specimen comes from a study of blood T cell repertoires in COVID-19. Study-level background: Sources were T cells, B-cell-depleted T cells, or PBMCs; the material itself was cDNA or gDNA.

The CDR3 consists of 13 residues. V was pared by 6 bases and J by 5 bases, with 13 bases between. Germline assignment: CDR1 ENHRY and CDR2 SYGVKD. The clonotype comes from a woman aged 60-70 years with COVID-19, enrolled during active disease. The V call is TRBV10-3, the J call TRBJ1-1; possible D gene TRBD1, 6 bases. Sequencing input: peripheral blood. CDR3 in amino acids: CAISGGRGTEAFF. CDR3 bases: TGTGCCATCAGCGGGGGGAGGGGGACTGAAGCTTTCTTT.